This passage covers 12 T cell receptor beta chains from one sample sequenced in a study of blood T cell repertoires in COVID-19. The repertoire was sequenced with immunoSEQ multiplex PCR; TCRdb's copy has only in-frame clones and lacks some. This table holds some 100,000 clones, 90% found once. Sequenced input: peripheral blood. These receptor sequences come from a human donor with active COVID-19. The donor label of this sample is uncertain.

CDR3 loop: CASSHTSSTKTQYF. The CDR3 nucleotides read TGTGCCAGCAGCCACACTTCTAGCACAAAGACCCAGTACTTC. The chain has TRBV3-1 (or the pseudogene TRBV3-2) and TRBJ2-5; perhaps TRBD2 as D (5 bases). Germline lookup yields CDR1 LGHDT and CDR2 YNNKEL (reference sequence). With 3 bases removed from V and 6 bases from J, the gap between germline ends came to 14 bases. This CDR3 comprises 14 residues.

The chain has TRBV6-5 and TRBJ2-3; a weak D match, TRBD1 (5 bases). CDR1 is MNHEY and CDR2 is SVGAGI in the germline V gene. Deletions cut 9 bases from V and 0 bases from J, with 7 bases between. The length of the CDR3 is 12 residues. CDR3 region: CASTGSTDTQYF. CDR3 in DNA: TGTGCCAGTACAGGCAGCACAGATACGCAGTATTTT.

V and J are TRBV6-6 and TRBJ1-4, with a weak D call TRBD1 (6 bases). From germline, CDR1 is MNHNY and CDR2 SVGAGI (reference sequence). Trimming shortened V by 5 bases and J by 8 bases, and 18 bases separated the two germline ends. The CDR3 is made up of 15 amino acids. The CDR3 loop reads CASSPIQGIGEKLFF. The DNA of the CDR3 is TGTGCCAGCAGTCCCATCCAGGGGATAGGGGAAAAACTGTTTTTT.

The chain couples TRBV5-1 to TRBJ1-1, with D uncertain. Germline V gene lookup returns CDR1 SGHRS and CDR2 YFSETQ. There are 13 residues in the CDR3. The ends were cut back, 3 bases at V and 0 bases at J, with 6 bases in the middle. CDR3 amino acids: CASSSVVNTEAFF. The DNA of the CDR3 is TGCGCCAGCAGCTCCGTCGTGAACACTGAAGCTTTCTTT.

The chain uses TRBV13 and TRBJ2-3; D perhaps matches TRBD2 (6 bases). V lost 6 bases and J lost 2, with 18 bases in between. The CDR3 contains 16 residues. From germline, CDR1 is PRHDT and CDR2 FYEKMQ (reference sequence). CDR3 bases: TGTGCCAGCAGTCACGCGTGGGGAGGAGTCACAGATACGCAGTATTTT. Amino acid sequence: CASSHAWGGVTDTQYF. Full variable domain (remainder filled in from reference TRBV13 and TRBJ2-3): AAGVIQSPRHLIKEKRETATLKCYPIPRHDTVYWYQQGPGQDPQFLISFYEKMQSDKGSIPDRFSAQQFSDYHSELNMSSLELGDSALYFCASSHAWGGVTDTQYFGPGTRLTVL.

The chain employs TRBV7-8 and TRBJ1-5; D is possibly TRBD1 (6 bases). Germline V gene data show CDR1 as SGHVS and CDR2 as FQNEAQ. V was trimmed by 1 base and J by 5 bases, leaving 27 bases between them. This CDR3 spans 20 amino acids. CDR3 nucleotide sequence: TGTGCCAGCAGCTTAGAGTTCGGGCAGGGGCGAGCCCAATCAGATCAGCCCCAGCATTTT. Translation gives CASSLEFGQGRAQSDQPQHF.

The chain uses TRBV27 and TRBJ2-1; 9 positions match TRBD1. Germline lookup yields CDR1 MNHEY and CDR2 SMNVEV (reference sequence). Trimming took 4 bases from V and 4 from J; bases not matched to a gene: 14. This CDR3 comprises 18 residues. CDR3 sequence: CASSYFGTQGAVYNEQFF. The DNA of the CDR3 is TGTGCCAGCAGTTATTTTGGGACACAGGGGGCGGTTTACAATGAGCAGTTCTTC.

The J gene is TRBJ1-5, the V gene TRBV7-2; D is uncertain. This CDR3 spans 14 amino acids. Trimming left V 5 bases short and J 0 bases short, with 8 bases between. Germline loops: CDR1 SGHTA, CDR2 FQGNSA. CDR3 region: CASSIYSSNQPQHF. CDR3 nucleotide sequence: TGTGCCAGCAGCATTTACAGTAGCAATCAGCCCCAGCATTTT.

The V and J genes are TRBV28 and TRBJ2-1; 11 positions match TRBD1. CDR3 length: 15 residues. Germline CDR1 reads MDHEN; CDR2 reads SYDVKM. V dropped 8 bases and J dropped 4; count of bases not matched to a gene: 7. Here the CDR3 reads CASGRGTGGYNEQFF. CDR3 nucleotide sequence: TGTGCCAGCGGTCGAGGGACAGGGGGTTACAATGAGCAGTTCTTC.

This chain connects TRBV19 to TRBJ1-5; D perhaps matches TRBD1 (6 bases). Germline V gives CDR1 LNHDA, CDR2 SQIVND (reference sequence). The length of the CDR3 is 14 residues. Between the trimmed V and J ends, which lost 5 bases and 0 bases, there was a span of 8 bases. In nucleotides, the CDR3 is TGTGCCAGTAGTTCCAGGGGTAGCAATCAGCCCCAGCATTTT. Translation gives CASSSRGSNQPQHF.

This sequence joins TRBV5-6 and TRBJ1-3; D gene uncertain. The V and J ends lost 4 bases and 1 base respectively, with 18 bases between them. This CDR3 is built from 17 residues. Germline V gene sequence: CDR1 SGHDT, CDR2 YYEEEE. The DNA for the CDR3 is TGTGCCAGCAGCCCCCAGGTTCGATTATCATCTGGAAACACCATATATTTT. Amino acid sequence: CASSPQVRLSSGNTIYF. The full variable domain, its missing parts supplied by reference TRBV5-6 and TRBJ1-3, is DAGVTQSPTHLIKTRGQQVTLRCSPKSGHDTVSWYQQALGQGPQFIFQYYEEEERQRGNFPDRFSGHQFPNYSSELNVNALLLGDSALYLCASSPQVRLSSGNTIYFGEGSWLTVV.

The rearrangement uses TRBV29-1 and TRBJ1-2; TRBD1 matches 7 bases. Germline CDR1 reads SQVTM; CDR2 reads ANQGSEA. With 4 bases clipped from V and 2 bases from J, the junction kept 7 bases outside the gene matches. The CDR3 is 14 residues long. The CDR3 loop reads CSVATGPFNYGYTF. The CDR3 coding sequence is TGCAGCGTTGCGACAGGGCCGTTCAACTATGGCTACACCTTC.